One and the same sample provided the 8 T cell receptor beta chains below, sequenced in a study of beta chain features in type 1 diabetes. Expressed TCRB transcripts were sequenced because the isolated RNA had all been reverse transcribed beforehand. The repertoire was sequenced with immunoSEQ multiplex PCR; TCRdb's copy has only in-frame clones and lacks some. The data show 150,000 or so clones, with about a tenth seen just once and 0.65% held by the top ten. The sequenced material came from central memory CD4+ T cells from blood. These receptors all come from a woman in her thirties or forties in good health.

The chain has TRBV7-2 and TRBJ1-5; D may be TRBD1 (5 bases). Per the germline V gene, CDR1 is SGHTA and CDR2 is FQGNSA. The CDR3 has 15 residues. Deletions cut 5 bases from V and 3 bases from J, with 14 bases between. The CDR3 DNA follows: TGTGCCAGCAGCCGACAGCTAGACCTCAATCAGCCCCAGCATTTT. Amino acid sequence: CASSRQLDLNQPQHF.

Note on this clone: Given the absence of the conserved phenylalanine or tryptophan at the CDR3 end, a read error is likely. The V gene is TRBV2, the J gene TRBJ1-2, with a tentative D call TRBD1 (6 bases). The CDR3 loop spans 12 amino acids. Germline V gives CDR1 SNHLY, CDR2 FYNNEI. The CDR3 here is CGSERGNYGYTL. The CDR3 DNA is TGTGGCAGCGAAAGGGGGAACTATGGCTACACCCTC.

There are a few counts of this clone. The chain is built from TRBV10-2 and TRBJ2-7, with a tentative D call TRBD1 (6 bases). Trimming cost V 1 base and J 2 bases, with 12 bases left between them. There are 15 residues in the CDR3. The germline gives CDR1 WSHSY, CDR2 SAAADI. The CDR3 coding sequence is TGCGCCAGCAGTGAGTGGGCAGGGGAAGCCTACGAGCAGTACTTC. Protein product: CASSEWAGEAYEQYF.

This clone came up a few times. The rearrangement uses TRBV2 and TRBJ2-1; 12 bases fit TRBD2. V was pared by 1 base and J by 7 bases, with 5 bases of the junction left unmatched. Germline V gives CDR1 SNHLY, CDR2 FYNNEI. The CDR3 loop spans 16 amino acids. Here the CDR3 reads CASSEDLAGGLNEQFF. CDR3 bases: TGTGCCAGCAGTGAAGACCTAGCGGGGGGGCTGAATGAGCAGTTCTTC.

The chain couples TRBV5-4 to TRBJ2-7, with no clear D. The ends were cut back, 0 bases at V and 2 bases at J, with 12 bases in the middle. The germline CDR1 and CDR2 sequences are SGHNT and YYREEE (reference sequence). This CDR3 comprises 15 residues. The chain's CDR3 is CASSLGRQVTYEQYF. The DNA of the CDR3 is TGTGCCAGCAGCTTGGGTCGGCAGGTGACCTACGAGCAGTACTTC.

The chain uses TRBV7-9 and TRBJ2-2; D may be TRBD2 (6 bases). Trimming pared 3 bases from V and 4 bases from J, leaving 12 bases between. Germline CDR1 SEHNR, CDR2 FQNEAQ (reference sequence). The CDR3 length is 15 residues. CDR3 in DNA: TGTGCCAGCAGCTTTGATCGGCGGGGCACCGGGGAGCTGTTTTTT. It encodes CASSFDRRGTGELFF.

The CDR3 spells CASSYGGGTTDTQYF. CDR3 DNA sequence: TGTGCCAGCAGTTACGGCGGGGGGACCACAGATACGCAGTATTTT. The chain has TRBV6-5 and TRBJ2-3, with 8 nucleotides matching TRBD2. CDR3 length: 15 amino acids. V shed 2 bases, J shed 2 bases, and the junction held 3 bases outside the gene matches. Germline V lookup: CDR1 MNHEY, CDR2 SVGAGI.

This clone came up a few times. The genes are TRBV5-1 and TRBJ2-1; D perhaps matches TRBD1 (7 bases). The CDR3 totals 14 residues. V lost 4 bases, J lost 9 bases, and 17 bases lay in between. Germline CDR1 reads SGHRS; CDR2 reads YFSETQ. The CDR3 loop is CASSLVQGGGEQFF. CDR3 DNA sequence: TGCGCCAGCAGCCTGGTGCAGGGGGGAGGTGAGCAGTTCTTC. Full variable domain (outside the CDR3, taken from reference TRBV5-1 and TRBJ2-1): KAGVTQTPRYLIKTRGQQVTLSCSPISGHRSVSWYQQTPGQGLQFLFEYFSETQRNKGNFPGRFSGRQFSNSRSEMNVSTLELGDSALYLCASSLVQGGGEQFFGPGTRLTVL.